The 12 T cell receptor beta chains below were found in one sample sequenced in a study of blood T cells in healthy people across ages. A second roughly 6 to 12 cycle PCR used barcoded and J-beta primers. From the 5' RACE reads, TCRdb called clonotypes with MiXCR, one entry per CDR3 protein. The table lists about 1.5 million distinct CDR3 sequences, approximately 39% of them singletons. The sequenced sample consisted of blood. The receptors originated from a woman between 18 and 30 years old in good health.

This clonotype occurred a few times. The V call is TRBV9, the J call TRBJ2-3, with a weak D call TRBD1 (6 bases). The V end lost 3 bases, the J end lost 1 base, and 18 bases lay between the germline ends. Per germline, CDR1 SGDLS and CDR2 YYNGEE. The CDR3 extends over 17 amino acids. For the CDR3, the DNA is TGTGCCAGCAGCGAGGGGGAGTTCTTGGGTGGCACAGATACGCAGTATTTT. Translated: CASSEGEFLGGTDTQYF.

This clonotype occurred a few times. The gene calls are TRBV5-1 and TRBJ2-1; tentative D call: TRBD1 (5 bases). Deletions cut 0 bases from V and 10 bases from J, with 11 bases between. In germline, CDR1 is SGHRS, CDR2 YFSETQ. This CDR3 is 13 amino acids long. The CDR3: CASSLGNQGEQFF. The CDR3 DNA follows: TGCGCCAGCAGCTTGGGAAATCAGGGCGAGCAGTTCTTC.

CDR3 in DNA: TGTGCCAGCAGCGTCGGGATAGTAAATGAAAAACTGTTTTTT. This codes for CASSVGIVNEKLFF. The chain joins TRBV9 to TRBJ1-4, with D unresolved. This CDR3 contains 14 residues. Germline CDR1 reads SGDLS; CDR2 reads YYNGEE. With 2 bases removed from V and 5 bases from J, the gap between germline ends came to 10 bases.

Here the CDR3 DNA reads TGCGCCAGCAGCCAGAAAAAGACACCGTTGAACACTGAAGCTTTCTTT. This codes for CASSQKKTPLNTEAFF. The chain uses TRBV4-1 and TRBJ1-1; D is undetermined. Trimming stripped 3 bases from V and 0 bases from J, with 14 bases between. Germline values: CDR1 MGHRA, CDR2 YSYEKL. This CDR3 comprises 16 residues.

This rearrangement joins TRBV7-2 to TRBJ2-2; no reliable D call. CDR1 and CDR2 from the germline V gene are SGHTA and FQGNSA. CDR3 length equals 16 residues. V was pared by 2 bases and J by 4 bases, with 14 bases between. CDR3 loop: CASSLQVQSGTGELFF. The CDR3 nucleotides read TGTGCCAGCAGCTTACAGGTCCAAAGTGGCACCGGGGAGCTGTTTTTT.

This sequence joins TRBV4-1 and TRBJ2-7, with TRBD2 identical over 7 bases. This CDR3 has 15 amino acids. Trimming removed 1 base from V and 4 bases from J; junction bases left unmatched: 7. The V gene's germline CDR1 is MGHRA and CDR2 YSYEKL. The CDR3 sequence is CASSQALAANYEQYF. The CDR3 region has the DNA TGCGCCAGCAGCCAAGCCCTAGCGGCTAATTACGAGCAGTACTTC.

This clonotype was seen only once. The chain recombines TRBV6-1 with TRBJ2-7; D is ambiguous. Germline V gene data show CDR1 as MNHNS and CDR2 as SASEGT. The CDR3 covers 15 residues. Trimming removed 4 bases at V and 7 bases at J, with 20 bases between. In nucleotides, the CDR3 is TGTGCCAGCAGTGCAGGCCAAGCTCTTGGCAATGAGCAGTACTTC. Encoded protein: CASSAGQALGNEQYF.

This clonotype was counted once. This chain connects TRBV4-3 to TRBJ2-3; D is undetermined. Germline V lookup: CDR1 LGHNA, CDR2 YSLEER. The CDR3 spans 13 residues. V shed 1 base and J shed 9 bases, with 11 bases lying between them. The CDR3 coding sequence is TGCGCCAGCAGCCAAGTTCCCGGCAAAACGCAGTATTTT. Translating it yields CASSQVPGKTQYF.

In this sample, this clonotype turned up a few times. This sequence joins TRBV20-1 and TRBJ2-7; 9 bases are a match to TRBD1. The DNA end is more similar to TRBJ2-5, so the J call may be wrong. The CDR3 length is 15 residues. From germline, CDR1 is DFQATT and CDR2 SNEGSKA (reference sequence). The DNA for the CDR3 is TGCAGTGCTAGAACCGGGACAGGGTCAGCGAAGACCCAGTACTTC. Amino acids: CSARTGTGSAKTQYF.

CDR3 residues: CASTPPAGGEPDTQYF. CDR3 coding DNA: TGCGCCAGCACTCCACCAGCGGGAGGTGAGCCAGATACGCAGTATTTT. V and J are TRBV5-1 and TRBJ2-3, with 9 bases matching TRBD2. The CDR3 has 16 amino acids. After removal of 6 bases from V and 4 bases from J, the junction contained 12 bases not matched to a gene. Looked up from germline, CDR1 is SGHRS and CDR2 is YFSETQ.

This clonotype was recorded at least ten times. This chain connects TRBV29-1 to TRBJ2-5; D unclear. Germline CDR1 is SQVTM and CDR2 is ANQGSEA. CDR3 length equals 13 residues. V was trimmed by 3 bases and J by 1 base, leaving 9 bases between them. The CDR3 loop is CSVEAGSQETQYF. CDR3 sequence (DNA): TGCAGCGTTGAGGCAGGATCCCAAGAGACCCAGTACTTC.

The J gene is TRBJ1-1, the V gene TRBV14; D is possibly TRBD1 (5 bases). With 0 bases removed from V and 12 bases from J, the gap between germline ends came to 14 bases. Germline V lookup: CDR1 SGHDN, CDR2 FVKESK. The CDR3 is 13 amino acids. This CDR3 is CASSQDWAGSPFF. The DNA of the CDR3 is TGTGCCAGCAGCCAAGATTGGGCAGGGAGTCCTTTCTTT.